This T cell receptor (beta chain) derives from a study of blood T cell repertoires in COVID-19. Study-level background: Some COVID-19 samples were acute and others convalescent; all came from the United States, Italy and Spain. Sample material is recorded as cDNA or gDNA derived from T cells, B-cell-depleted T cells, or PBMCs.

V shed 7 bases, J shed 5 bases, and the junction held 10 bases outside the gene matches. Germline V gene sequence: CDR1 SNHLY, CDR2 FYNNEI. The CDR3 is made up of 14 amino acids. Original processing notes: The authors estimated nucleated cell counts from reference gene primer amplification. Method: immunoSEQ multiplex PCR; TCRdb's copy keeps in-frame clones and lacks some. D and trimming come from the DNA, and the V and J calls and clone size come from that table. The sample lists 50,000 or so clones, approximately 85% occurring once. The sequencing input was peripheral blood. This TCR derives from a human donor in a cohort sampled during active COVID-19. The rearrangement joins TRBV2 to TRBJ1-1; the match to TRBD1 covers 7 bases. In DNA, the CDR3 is TGTGCCAGCATCTCGGGACAGCAGTTGACTGAAGCTTTCTTT. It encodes CASISGQQLTEAFF.